This T cell receptor (beta chain) was sequenced in a study of long-term antiretroviral therapy in people with HIV. Whole-study results and caveats: Investigators report no available data on ART adherence, viral resistance or therapy changes. Even long-term ART left TRB diversity below transplant donor controls, despite gains.

Version v3.0 of the immunoSEQ assay was performed at survey level. Measured with immunoSEQ multiplex PCR; TCRdb has only the in-frame clones, and not every one. This sample has approximately 35,000 clones, with about 96% found just once. In the case of this clone: Antigen specificity is unknown.

Trimming shortened V by 6 bases and J by 2 bases, and 14 bases separated the two germline ends. Germline V gene data show CDR1 as MNHEY and CDR2 as SVGAGI. The CDR3 runs 14 residues. Donors needed at least one pre-ART PBMC sample plus at least two post-ART samples. This sample comprised unsorted PBMCs, obtained 6.9 years after starting antiretroviral therapy. The TCR was taken from a man aged 30-40 years with HIV. J is TRBJ2-7 and V is TRBV6-5, with D possibly TRBD2 on 5 matching bases. CDR3 in amino acids: CASRPFPRAYEQYF. CDR3 in DNA: TGTGCCAGCAGGCCCTTCCCGAGGGCCTACGAGCAGTACTTC.